This TCR beta chain was observed in a study of OX40 agonist ivuxolimab in advanced cancers. Study details: The patients' treatment was ivuxolimab, an agonistic anti-OX40 (CD134) antibody. Participants, approximately 81% male, averaged approximately 60 years of age, ranging from about 23 to 85.

TCRdb keeps only in-frame clones here, not all; method: immunoSEQ multiplex PCR. The table shows roughly 49,000 clones, with roughly 86% occurring only once. Whole-study findings and limits: By week 6 at 0.1 to 3.0 mg/kg, blood CD4+ and CD8+ T cells had expanded clonally.

CDR1 and CDR2 from the germline V gene are SGDLS and YYNGEE. V shed 3 bases and J 3 bases; nucleotides not matched to a gene: 3. The CDR3 loop spans 14 amino acids. Sampling times: baseline, cycle 4 day 1, cycle 7 day 1. About this clone itself: Its cognate antigen is unknown.

The chain is built from TRBV9 and TRBJ1-1; TRBD1 matches 9 bases. The sequences come from CD4+ or CD8+ T cells sorted from blood, collected in a trial of the OX40 agonist ivuxolimab. This receptor was taken from an adult with an advanced solid tumor such as melanoma, head and neck, liver or kidney cancer. The CDR3 spells CASSAGQGYTEAFF. The DNA for the CDR3 is TGTGCCAGCAGCGCCGGACAGGGGTACACTGAAGCTTTCTTT.